This T cell receptor (beta chain) is from a study of blood T cell repertoires in COVID-19. Per the original data handling: Using reference gene primer amplification, nucleated cell counts were estimated. Profiled with immunoSEQ multiplex PCR; TCRdb holds only in-frame clones, not every one. V and J calls and clone size are given by that table; D and trimming were obtained from the DNA. The data show roughly 330,000 clones, about 91% seen once. Sequenced sample: peripheral blood. The sequence came from a man aged 25 to 40 with COVID-19, enrolled during active disease.

The CDR3 here is CASNLKRDSSYEQYF. In DNA, the CDR3 is TGTGCCAGCAATCTTAAACGGGACAGCTCCTACGAGCAGTACTTC. The chain recombines TRBV2 with TRBJ2-7; 7 bases line up with TRBD1. Trimming cost V 7 bases and J 0 bases; bases outside gene matches: 9. Germline CDR1 SNHLY, CDR2 FYNNEI. The CDR3 spans 15 residues.